A selection of T cell receptor beta chains follows, all from one sample in a study of blood T cell repertoires in COVID-19. The method was immunoSEQ multiplex PCR; TCRdb's version includes in-frame clones alone and lacks a portion of them. The repertoire holds about 140,000 clones, over 70% seen once, with 1.9% in the top ten. The sample was peripheral blood. All receptors come from a woman in her fifties or sixties with acute or convalescent COVID-19. The CDR3 runs from the conserved cysteine through the conserved F or W. A D gene is named only where the DNA matches it firmly. Size tells how often a clone was seen (once, few, many) or the class of an expanded clone, and some rows leave it out.

d_call	cdr3_length	clone_size	v_call	j_call	cdr3_aa	cdr3_nt
.	15	.	TRBV5-4	TRBJ1-1	CASSLEQGMETEAFF	TGTGCCAGCAGCTTGGAGCAGGGGATGGAGACTGAAGCTTTCTTT
.	13	.	TRBV18	TRBJ2-2	CASSRTRSGELFF	TGTGCCAGCTCAAGGACAAGGTCCGGGGAGCTGTTTTTT
.	15	.	TRBV23-1	TRBJ2-7	CASTFLLARLHEQYF	TGCGCCAGCACCTTTCTACTAGCCAGGCTCCACGAGCAGTACTTC
TRBD2	20	.	TRBV28	TRBJ2-3	CASSPKGLAGGPSSTDTQYF	TGTGCCAGCAGTCCAAAGGGCCTAGCGGGAGGACCCTCTAGCACAGATACGCAGTATTTT
.	14	.	TRBV28	TRBJ2-1	CASKRRSSYNEQFF	TGTGCCAGCAAAAGGAGAAGCTCCTACAATGAGCAGTTCTTC
TRBD2	15	few	TRBV2	TRBJ2-2	CASSLSGSSVGELFF	TGTGCCAGCAGTTTGAGCGGGAGTTCTGTCGGGGAGCTGTTTTTT
.	10	once	TRBV6-6	TRBJ2-7	CASGRNEQYF	TGTGCCAGCGGGCGCAACGAGCAGTACTTC
TRBD2	15	few	TRBV7-6	TRBJ2-1	CASRSTSVGYNEQFF	TGTGCCAGCAGATCGACTAGCGTAGGCTACAATGAGCAGTTCTTC
TRBD2	13	.	TRBV30	TRBJ2-1	CAWRFGLDSEQFF	TGTGCCTGGAGATTCGGACTAGATAGTGAGCAGTTCTTC
.	15	few	TRBV30	TRBJ2-6	CAWSVEAGWANVLTF	TGTGCCTGGAGTGTAGAGGCAGGGTGGGCCAACGTCCTGACTTTC
TRBD2	15	few	TRBV14	TRBJ2-1	CASSPFGGTSIEQFF	TGTGCCAGCAGCCCGTTTGGCGGGACTAGTATTGAGCAGTTCTTC
TRBD1	15	.	TRBV27	TRBJ1-1	CASSLTGTGNTEAFF	TGTGCCAGCAGTCTGACCGGGACAGGGAACACTGAAGCTTTCTTT
TRBD2	17	few	TRBV2	TRBJ2-1	CASSEAKGGRAYNEQFF	TGTGCCAGCAGTGAAGCGAAAGGCGGGAGGGCCTACAATGAGCAGTTCTTC
TRBD1	19	.	TRBV28	TRBJ2-1	CASGPRWGTTGAKYNEQFF	TGTGCCAGCGGACCTAGGTGGGGGACGACAGGGGCGAAATACAATGAGCAGTTCTTC
.	12	.	TRBV27	TRBJ1-4	CASSLGQGELFF	TGTGCCAGCAGTTTGGGGCAGGGCGAACTGTTTTTT
TRBD2	16	.	TRBV7-2	TRBJ2-1	CASSLVGSGLNNEQFF	TGTGCCAGCAGCTTAGTGGGTAGCGGGTTAAACAATGAGCAGTTCTTC
.	15	once	TRBV4-1	TRBJ1-3	CASSQVSGYGNTIYF	TGCGCCAGCAGCCAAGTCTCAGGGTACGGAAACACCATATATTTT
TRBD1	15	.	TRBV7-2	TRBJ1-1	CASSQWDRWNTEAFF	TGTGCCAGCAGCCAATGGGACAGATGGAACACTGAAGCTTTCTTT